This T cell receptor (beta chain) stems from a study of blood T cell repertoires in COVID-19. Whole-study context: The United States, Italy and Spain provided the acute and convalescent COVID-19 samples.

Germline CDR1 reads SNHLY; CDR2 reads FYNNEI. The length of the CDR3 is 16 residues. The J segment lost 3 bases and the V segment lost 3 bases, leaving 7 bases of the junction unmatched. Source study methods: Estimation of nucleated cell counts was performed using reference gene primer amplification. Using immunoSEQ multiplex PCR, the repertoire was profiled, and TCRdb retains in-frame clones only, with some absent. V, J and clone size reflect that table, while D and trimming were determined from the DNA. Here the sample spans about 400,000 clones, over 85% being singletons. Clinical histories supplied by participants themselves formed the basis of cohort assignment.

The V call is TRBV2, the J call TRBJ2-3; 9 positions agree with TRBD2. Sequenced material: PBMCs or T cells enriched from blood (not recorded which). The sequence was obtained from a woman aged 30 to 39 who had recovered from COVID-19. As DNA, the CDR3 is TGTGCCAGCAGTGAGTGGCGGGGGGGCCGGACAGATACGCAGTATTTT. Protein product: CASSEWRGGRTDTQYF.